The next 29 T cell receptor beta chains were all read from a single sample in a study of immune heterogeneity within non-small cell lung tumors. Genomic DNA extracted from bulk tumor tissue served as template. A total of about 0.6 ug was used per sample. Doctors removed several biopsies from each primary tumor during surgery, keeping them far apart. Before undergoing curative surgery, patients had newly diagnosed non-small cell lung cancer that was untreated. It was with 32 V and 13 J primers that multiplex PCR amplified TCR beta CDR3. TCRdb analysed the multiplex PCR reads with MiXCR anew, one entry per CDR3 protein. The sample yields 12,000 to 15,000 distinct CDR3 sequences, 25% to 35% seen once. Sequenced material: lung tumor tissue. The receptors here all came from a woman aged 45 to 65 with non-small cell lung cancer.

This clonotype was counted a few times. The chain links TRBV25-1 to TRBJ1-1; D is uncertain. This CDR3 has 13 amino acids. The germline V and J ends were trimmed by 2 bases and 0 bases, with 4 bases remaining between them. Germline values: CDR1 MGHDK, CDR2 SYGVNS. In DNA form, the CDR3 reads TGTGCCAGCAGTGAAAGGATGAACACTGAAGCTTTCTTT. It translates to CASSERMNTEAFF.

The chain recombines TRBV27 with TRBJ1-2; no reliable D call. In germline, CDR1 is MNHEY, CDR2 SMNVEV (reference sequence). This CDR3 region has 15 residues. V lost 10 bases, J lost 5 bases, and 23 bases lay in between. CDR3 nucleotide sequence: TGTGCCACCCAAAACGACGCCGGCAGAAGTTATGGCTACACCTTC. Its translation: CATQNDAGRSYGYTF.

For this clonotype: Given the absence of the conserved phenylalanine or tryptophan at the CDR3 end, a read error is likely. The DNA is left out, because the CDR3 cannot be placed on it with certainty; the CDR3 is given as TCRdb lists it. The CDR3 reads CASSITPVLGENEQYFGP. V is TRBV19 and J is TRBJ2-3; TRBD1, the D gene given by the table, was not confirmed from the DNA. The CDR3 is 18 amino acids in total, end residues counted. Germline loops: CDR1 LNHDA, CDR2 SQIVND (reference sequence).

The chain combines TRBV9 with TRBJ2-3, with D possibly matching TRBD2 (5 bases). The germline V and J ends were trimmed by 4 bases and 9 bases, with 18 bases remaining between them. This CDR3 has 14 residues. CDR1 and CDR2 from the germline V gene are SGDLS and YYNGEE. CDR3 in DNA: TGTGCCAGCAGCCGATCCAGCGGTGGCTTGACGCAGTATTTT. Translated, it gives CASSRSSGGLTQYF.

On this clonotype itself: This may stem from a read error, because a much larger clone lies one nucleotide away. The chain has TRBV28 and TRBJ2-5; D is undetermined. Germline V gene data show CDR1 as MDHEN and CDR2 as SYDVKM. The CDR3 totals 10 residues. The CDR3 protein is CASGLETQYF. As DNA, the CDR3 is TGTGCCAGCGGTTTGGAGACCCAGTACTTC.

This clonotype was seen only a few times. The genes are TRBV12-3 or TRBV12-4 and TRBJ1-2, with 7 bases matching TRBD1. This CDR3 has 17 residues. Germline trimming cut 5 bases from V and 4 bases from J; bases unmatched to any gene: 16. The chain's CDR3 is CASSRGQVLLGGYGYTF. CDR3 bases: TGTGCCAGCAGTCGCGGACAGGTTTTACTAGGGGGCTATGGCTACACCTTC.

The genes are TRBV2 and TRBJ1-2; D is unclear. The CDR3 is 12 residues long. Looked up from germline, CDR1 is SNHLY and CDR2 is FYNNEI. With 10 bases removed from V and 5 bases from J, the gap between germline ends came to 14 bases. CDR3 bases: TGTGCCATGCCAACCCGCCCATATGGCTACACCTTC. Its protein is CAMPTRPYGYTF.

This clonotype was seen many times. This chain joins TRBV19 and TRBJ2-7; D is unresolved. Trimming shortened V by 2 bases and J by 7 bases, and 12 bases separated the two germline ends. The CDR3 has 13 residues. From germline, CDR1 is LNHDA and CDR2 SQIVND (reference sequence). DNA of the CDR3: TGTGCCAGTAGTATAACCCAAGCGAGGGAGCAGTACTTC. Encoded protein: CASSITQAREQYF.

In this sample, this clonotype is medium-sized. The gene calls are TRBV19 and TRBJ2-7, with 7 bases matching TRBD1. CDR1 and CDR2 (germline): LNHDA, SQIVND (reference sequence). The CDR3 runs to 14 residues. V lost 6 bases and J lost 2; bases outside the gene matches: 7. CDR3 coding DNA: TGTGCCAGTAGAGCCACGGGACAGACCTACGAGCAGTACTTC. It codes for CASRATGQTYEQYF.

Points on this clonotype: Being one base from a much bigger clone, this may be a read error. The chain combines TRBV20-1 with TRBJ2-1; D may be TRBD1 (6 bases). V was trimmed by 5 bases and J by 8 bases, leaving 16 bases between them. Germline lookup yields CDR1 DFQATT and CDR2 SNEGSKA (reference sequence). This CDR3 spans 13 amino acids. CDR3 residues: CSAPGGDRHEQFF. CDR3 DNA sequence: TGCAGTGCTCCAGGTGGAGACAGGCATGAGCAGTTCTTC.

This clonotype has more than one count but fewer than ten. The J gene is TRBJ2-7, the V gene TRBV5-1; D gene ambiguous. CDR1 is SGHRS and CDR2 is YFSETQ in the germline V gene. CDR3 length: 14 residues. Trimming pared 4 bases from V and 1 base from J, leaving 12 bases between. The CDR3: CASSQVLGSYEQYF. The CDR3 bases are TGCGCCAGCAGCCAGGTCCTAGGTTCCTACGAGCAGTACTTC.

In its sample, this clonotype was seen many times. The V call is TRBV5-6, the J call TRBJ2-3; D remains ambiguous. CDR1 SGHDT and CDR2 YYEEEE come from the germline V gene. Trimming cost V 2 bases and J 2 bases, with 12 bases left between them. This CDR3 comprises 15 residues. The CDR3 DNA reads TGTGCCAGCAGCTTAATCGACTTTTACACAGATACGCAGTATTTT. It encodes CASSLIDFYTDTQYF.

This clonotype occurred many times. The chain recombines TRBV29-1 with TRBJ2-7, with 7 positions matching TRBD2. CDR1 SQVTM and CDR2 ANQGSEA come from the germline V gene. This CDR3 spans 11 amino acids. Losses at the gene ends were 6 bases for V and 6 bases for J; bases not matched to a gene: 5. CDR3 DNA: TGCAGCGTCGGGGAGGGGCTCGAGCAGTACTTC. It yields the protein CSVGEGLEQYF.

The sample holds many counts of this clonotype. The chain links TRBV19 to TRBJ1-1; the match to TRBD1 covers 12 bases. Germline CDR1 is LNHDA and CDR2 is SQIVND (reference sequence). J gave up 5 bases and V 9 bases, and 10 bases lay outside the gene matches. The CDR3 extends over 15 amino acids. Here the CDR3 reads CASRGTGGPRTEAFF. In DNA, the CDR3 is TGTGCCAGCCGCGGGACAGGGGGCCCTAGGACTGAAGCTTTCTTT.

This clonotype is medium-sized by share. This chain connects TRBV4-1 to TRBJ1-1; a weak D match, TRBD1 (6 bases). Germline V gene lookup returns CDR1 MGHRA and CDR2 YSYEKL. This CDR3 is 16 amino acids long. V gave up 1 base and J gave up 0 bases, with 12 bases separating them. The CDR3 loop reads CASSQGPRGVNTEAFF. The CDR3 DNA reads as TGCGCCAGCAGCCAAGGCCCCAGGGGAGTGAACACTGAAGCTTTCTTT.

By proportion, this clonotype is medium-sized. The chain's CDR3 is CASRRTGTGSYEQYF. CDR3 nucleotide sequence: TGTGCCAGCAGGCGCACCGGGACAGGGTCCTACGAGCAGTACTTC. The chain joins TRBV12-3 or TRBV12-4 to TRBJ2-7, with 9 bases aligning to TRBD1. The CDR3 length is 15 residues. V dropped 6 bases and J dropped 1; count of bases not matched to a gene: 7.

DNA of the CDR3: TGCAGTGCTAGAGATTCGAGACTAGTGCTTGAGCAGTTCTTC. The encoded protein is CSARDSRLVLEQFF. The chain joins TRBV20-1 to TRBJ2-1; the D gene is possibly TRBD2 (6 bases). CDR3 length: 14 amino acids. Trimming took 0 bases from V and 9 from J, leaving 15 bases between them. Germline CDR1 is DFQATT and CDR2 is SNEGSKA (reference sequence).

In its sample, this clonotype was seen many times. J is TRBJ1-1 and V is TRBV5-6; TRBD1 agrees at 10 bases. Germline assignment: CDR1 SGHDT and CDR2 YYEEEE. This CDR3 comprises 14 residues. V lost 3 bases to trimming and J lost 4 bases; unmatched junction nucleotides: 3. CDR3 residues: CASSWDRGLTEAFF. The CDR3 DNA is TGTGCCAGCAGCTGGGACAGGGGACTCACTGAAGCTTTCTTT.

The rearrangement uses TRBV6-2 or TRBV6-3 and TRBJ1-5, with D possibly matching TRBD1 (6 bases). CDR1 and CDR2 from the germline V gene are MNHEY and SVGEGT. V was trimmed by 5 bases and J by 0 bases, leaving 11 bases between them. CDR3 length equals 15 residues. CDR3 DNA sequence: TGTGCCAGCAGTGGACAGACAAGTAGCAATCAGCCCCAGCATTTT. Its protein product is CASSGQTSSNQPQHF.

This sequence joins TRBV6-6 and TRBJ2-7; 10 bases line up with TRBD1. In germline, CDR1 is MNHNY, CDR2 SVGAGI (reference sequence). With 0 bases clipped from V and 7 bases from J, the junction kept 18 bases outside the gene matches. The CDR3 runs 19 residues. CDR3 DNA: TGTGCCAGCAGTTACTCGAGGTGGCGGGACAGGGGCCTGGTAGTGGAGCAGTACTTC. It encodes CASSYSRWRDRGLVVEQYF.

The chain recombines TRBV25-1 with TRBJ1-3, with D uncertain. CDR1 and CDR2 (germline): MGHDK, SYGVNS. V was cut by 7 bases and J by 0 bases, with 13 bases left in between. This CDR3 has 15 amino acids. The CDR3 is CASTSGLSSGNTIYF. For the CDR3, the DNA is TGTGCCAGCACCTCCGGACTTAGCTCTGGAAACACCATATATTTT.

This clonotype appeared many times. This chain links TRBV7-2 with TRBJ2-3, with 10 bases lining up with TRBD2. Germline values: CDR1 SGHTA, CDR2 FQGNSA. The ends lost 8 bases at V and 4 bases at J; junction bases unmatched: 6. The CDR3 has 14 residues. The CDR3 DNA reads TGTGCCAGCCGCCGGCTAGCGGGGGCAGATACGCAGTATTTT. It translates to CASRRLAGADTQYF.

The chain couples TRBV5-1 to TRBJ2-5, with 8 bases identical to TRBD2. The length of the CDR3 is 16 residues. Germline CDR1 and CDR2: SGHRS and YFSETQ. V lost 5 bases and J lost 0; bases outside the gene matches: 9. The CDR3 loop is CASRRGGPGYQETQYF. The CDR3, as DNA: TGCGCCAGCAGACGCGGGGGGCCAGGTTACCAAGAGACCCAGTACTTC.

The rearrangement uses TRBV4-1 and TRBJ2-1; D is unclear. CDR3 size: 15 residues. V was cut by 4 bases and J by 4 bases, with 14 bases left in between. In germline, CDR1 is MGHRA, CDR2 YSYEKL. This CDR3 is CASSLSPQTYNEQFF. CDR3 sequence (DNA): TGCGCCAGCAGCCTCTCTCCTCAGACTTACAATGAGCAGTTCTTC.

This clonotype was recorded a few times. J is TRBJ2-2 and V is TRBV28; D possibly corresponds to TRBD2 (5 bases). CDR3 length: 15 amino acids. The germline V gene encodes CDR1 MDHEN and CDR2 SYDVKM. Trimming took 5 bases from V and 4 from J, leaving 14 bases between them. The chain's CDR3 is CASSPAGVGTGELFF. CDR3 nucleotides: TGTGCCAGCAGTCCCGCGGGCGTGGGCACCGGGGAGCTGTTTTTT.

This clonotype has a handful of counts. The genes are TRBV30 and TRBJ1-5, with D unresolved. Trimming cost V 1 base and J 2 bases, with 9 bases left between them. Germline CDR1 is GTSNPN and CDR2 is SVGIG (reference sequence). The CDR3 extends over 14 amino acids. CDR3 region: CAWSEVIGNQPQHF. DNA of the CDR3: TGTGCCTGGAGTGAGGTTATCGGCAATCAGCCCCAGCATTTT. Combining the CDR3 with reference TRBV30 and TRBJ1-5 gives the whole variable domain SQTIHQWPATLVQPVGSPLSLECTVEGTSNPNLYWYRQAAGRGLQLLFYSVGIGQISSEVPQNLSASRPQDRQFILSSKKLLLSDSGFYLCAWSEVIGNQPQHFGDGTRLSIL.

A word on this clonotype: Just one base apart from a much larger clone, this may be a read error. This chain connects TRBV30 to TRBJ2-4; 8 nucleotides agree with TRBD1. J gave up 7 bases and V 2 bases, and 4 bases lay outside the gene matches. This CDR3 comprises 13 residues. The germline V gene has CDR1 GTSNPN and CDR2 SVGIG (reference sequence). CDR3 in DNA: TGTGCCTGGAGTCGGTACAGGGGGAACATTCAGTACTTC. It specifies CAWSRYRGNIQYF. Looking up the rest from reference TRBV30 and TRBJ2-4 gives the full variable domain: SQTIHQWPATLVQPVGSPLSLECTVEGTSNPNLYWYRQAAGRGLQLLFYSVGIGQISSEVPQNLSASRPQDRQFILSSKKLLLSDSGFYLCAWSRYRGNIQYFGAGTRLSVL.

The V and J genes are TRBV28 and TRBJ2-1; 12 nucleotides line up with TRBD2. Germline-derived CDR1 and CDR2 are MDHEN and SYDVKM. Unmatched junction bases numbered 8, after V lost 3 bases and J lost 5 bases. The CDR3 runs 17 residues. This CDR3 is CASSLILAGGLDNEQFF. The DNA for the CDR3 is TGTGCCAGCAGTTTGATACTAGCGGGAGGACTTGACAATGAGCAGTTCTTC.

This clonotype was seen at least ten times. The gene calls are TRBV7-2 and TRBJ2-7; the match to TRBD2 covers 8 bases. The CDR3 contains 15 residues. The ends lost 5 bases at V and 3 bases at J; junction bases unmatched: 9. The germline V gene has CDR1 SGHTA and CDR2 FQGNSA. The CDR3 spells CASSPAPGTSYEQYF. CDR3 sequence (DNA): TGTGCCAGCAGCCCTGCTCCCGGGACTAGCTACGAGCAGTACTTC.